This T cell receptor beta chain was found in a study of a mutant IDH1 vaccine in newly diagnosed glioma. About the research overall: It was radiotherapy, temozolomide, or both that patients received previously, with most receiving both.

As concerns this clone: Its antigen is still unknown.

Clones were sequenced by immunoSEQ multiplex PCR, and TCRdb holds only the in-frame ones, with some missing. The table has about 53,000 clones, around 84% seen once. The CDR3 is made up of 12 amino acids. Germline CDR1 reads LNHNV; CDR2 reads YYDKDF (reference sequence). Trimming removed 2 bases from V and 6 bases from J, with 2 bases in between. Described time point: week 5, during vaccination. Each dose delivered 300 ug of mutant IDH1 20-mer peptide subcutaneously with imiquimod. The chain employs TRBV15 and TRBJ1-6; D is ambiguous. The clonotype was recovered from a woman aged 50 to 60 with glioma. The sample consisted of PBMCs, taken from a glioma patient whose treatment included an IDH1 peptide vaccine. DNA for the CDR3: TGTGCCACCAGCAGATTTAATTCACCCCTCCACTTT. Translating it yields CATSRFNSPLHF.